The 24 T cell receptor beta chains below were found in one sample sequenced in a study of glioma-infiltrating T cells. Using RNA template, CDR3s of TCR alpha and beta were amplified with iRepertoire arm-PCR. A single record per CDR3 protein comes from TCRdb applying MiXCR to the multiplex PCR reads. The table shows roughly 350,000 distinct CDR3 sequences, with more than 35% occurring only once. The sequenced sample was glioma tissue, nonneoplastic brain tissue, or PBMCs (not recorded which). These receptors originate from a human donor with low-grade glioma or glioblastoma, undergoing nonglioma brain surgery, or in good health (not recorded which).

The chain is built from TRBV2 and TRBJ2-7, with D possibly being TRBD1 (5 bases). CDR1 is SNHLY, CDR2 FYNNEI, per germline. There are 13 residues in the CDR3. Trimming removed 11 bases from V and 7 bases from J, with 21 bases in between. The CDR3 here is CARSRGSTWEQYF. The CDR3 bases are TGTGCCCGGTCTAGGGGCTCCACGTGGGAGCAGTACTTC.

As regards this clonotype: This may be a read error, as it is one base from a much larger clone. The chain is built from TRBV20-1 and TRBJ1-6; TRBD1 is a possible D gene (5 bases). The CDR3 runs 15 residues. Looked up from germline, CDR1 is DFQATT and CDR2 is SNEGSKA (reference sequence). The CDR3 loop is CSARAPGGINSPLDF. The CDR3 DNA sequence: TGCAGTGCTAGAGCCCCCGGGGGTATTAATTCACCCCTCGACTTT.

For this clonotype: Given a much more abundant clone one base away, this may be a read error. Likely a read error: the CDR3 ends without its conserved phenylalanine or tryptophan. The J gene is TRBJ2-7, the V gene TRBV6-2 or TRBV6-3; TRBD1 is a possible D gene (5 bases). Trimming pared 5 bases from V and 8 bases from J, leaving 10 bases between. The CDR3 has 11 residues. Germline CDR1 reads MNHEY; CDR2 reads SVGEGT. The CDR3 nucleotides read TGTGCCAGCAGTCAGGGAATGCAGCAGTACCTC. It specifies CASSQGMQQYL.

The chain joins TRBV28 to TRBJ2-7; D unclear. This CDR3 has 14 residues. CDR1 is MDHEN and CDR2 is SYDVKM in the germline V gene. V lost 4 bases and J 3 bases, leaving 13 bases between the germline ends. CDR3 region: CASSSRTENYEQYF. The CDR3 nucleotides read TGTGCCAGCAGTTCCCGGACGGAGAACTACGAGCAGTACTTC.

This clonotype was picked up many times. The CDR3: CASSPGLLGGYTF. CDR3 coding DNA: TGTGCCAGCAGTCCCGGGCTCTTAGGTGGCTACACCTTC. The rearrangement joins TRBV27 to TRBJ1-2; D not resolved. The V and J ends lost 5 bases and 7 bases respectively, with 14 bases between them. CDR1 MNHEY and CDR2 SMNVEV come from the germline V gene (reference sequence). There are 13 residues in the CDR3.

V usage is TRBV5-1 and J usage is TRBJ1-1, with D perhaps matching TRBD1 (5 bases). Looked up from germline, CDR1 is SGHRS and CDR2 is YFSETQ. This CDR3 is built from 15 residues. With 1 base removed from V and 4 bases from J, the gap between germline ends came to 14 bases. The DNA of the CDR3 is TGCGCCAGCAGCTTGTTAGCGGCAAGGGGCACTGAAGCTTTCTTT. It codes for CASSLLAARGTEAFF. The full variable domain, in which reference TRBV5-1 and TRBJ1-1 provide the parts outside the CDR3, is KAGVTQTPRYLIKTRGQQVTLSCSPISGHRSVSWYQQTPGQGLQFLFEYFSETQRNKGNFPGRFSGRQFSNSRSEMNVSTLELGDSALYLCASSLLAARGTEAFFGQGTRLTVV.

This chain connects TRBV5-4 to TRBJ2-5; 13 bases are a match to TRBD2. This CDR3 has 17 amino acids. Looked up from germline, CDR1 is SGHNT and CDR2 is YYREEE (reference sequence). J gave up 3 bases and V 3 bases, and 8 bases lay outside the gene matches. CDR3 amino acids: CASSSVFGTSGEETQYF. The CDR3 bases are TGTGCCAGCAGCTCCGTCTTCGGGACTAGCGGGGAAGAGACCCAGTACTTC. Drawing the rest from reference TRBV5-4 and TRBJ2-5, the complete variable domain is ETGVTQSPTHLIKTRGQQVTLRCSSQSGHNTVSWYQQALGQGPQFIFQYYREEENGRGNFPPRFSGLQFPNYSSELNVNALELDDSALYLCASSSVFGTSGEETQYFGPGTRLLVL.

Note on this clonotype: With a much larger clone just one base away, this may be a read error. The chain recombines TRBV28 with TRBJ1-5; 7 bases fit TRBD1. In germline, CDR1 is MDHEN, CDR2 SYDVKM. This CDR3 region has 16 residues. Trimming took 9 bases from V and 0 from J; bases not matched to a gene: 11. The CDR3 reads CARSPGQHYSNQPQHF. DNA for the CDR3: TGTGCCAGGAGTCCGGGACAGCACTATAGCAATCAGCCCCAGCATTTT.

Details on this clonotype: A read error may explain this, as a much larger clone is one base away. The chain carries TRBV6-1 and TRBJ2-1; TRBD2 might be the D (5 bases). CDR1 is MNHNS and CDR2 is SASEGT in the germline V gene. The CDR3 covers 13 residues. Trimming cost V 8 bases and J 4 bases, with 12 bases left between them. The chain's CDR3 is CASVKDFYNEQFF. As DNA, the CDR3 is TGTGCCAGCGTGAAGGACTTTTACAATGAGCAGTTCTTC.

This clonotype occurred a few times. The chain couples TRBV6-2 or TRBV6-3 to TRBJ2-1; 9 bases are a match to TRBD1. With 6 bases clipped from V and 7 bases from J, the junction kept 10 bases outside the gene matches. The CDR3 consists of 15 residues. Looked up from germline, CDR1 is MNHEY and CDR2 is SVGEGT. The CDR3 reads CASRRGQGGWNEQFF. The CDR3 region has the DNA TGTGCCAGCAGAAGGGGACAGGGCGGTTGGAATGAGCAGTTCTTC.

V and J are TRBV5-6 and TRBJ2-5; TRBD1 might be the D (5 bases). In germline, CDR1 is SGHDT, CDR2 YYEEEE. The CDR3 has 13 residues. V was pared by 2 bases and J by 5 bases, with 10 bases between. The CDR3 is CASSFSHRETQYF. DNA for the CDR3: TGTGCCAGCAGCTTCTCCCACAGGGAGACCCAGTACTTC.

This clonotype appeared a few times. The J gene is TRBJ1-5, the V gene TRBV28; D is uncertain. V was shortened by 7 bases and J by 1 base, with 11 bases between the two germline ends. This CDR3 is built from 14 residues. Germline CDR1 and CDR2: MDHEN and SYDVKM. CDR3 in amino acids: CASIGSLSNQPQHF. For the CDR3, the DNA is TGTGCCAGCATCGGGAGTTTAAGCAATCAGCCCCAGCATTTT. Variable domain in full (rest from reference TRBV28 and TRBJ1-5): DVKVTQSSRYLVKRTGEKVFLECVQDMDHENMFWYRQDPGLGLRLIYFSYDVKMKEKGDIPEGYSVSREKKERFSLILESASTNQTSMYLCASIGSLSNQPQHFGDGTRLSIL.

This chain links TRBV7-2 with TRBJ2-7, with D uncertain. V gave up 2 bases and J gave up 0 bases, with 17 bases separating them. This CDR3 has 17 residues. Germline V CDR1 and CDR2: SGHTA, FQGNSA. As DNA, the CDR3 is TGTGCCAGCAGCTTAAGAGTGAACTCCATGAACTCCTACGAGCAGTACTTC. This translates into CASSLRVNSMNSYEQYF.

The chain is built from TRBV7-9 and TRBJ1-2; no firm D call. This CDR3 is built from 14 residues. Germline V lookup: CDR1 SEHNR, CDR2 FQNEAQ (reference sequence). V gave up 3 bases and J gave up 0 bases, with 8 bases separating them. The CDR3 nucleotides read TGTGCCAGCAGCTTCGCCGGAGCTAACTATGGCTACACCTTC. It codes for CASSFAGANYGYTF.

A remark on this clonotype: A much larger clone sits a single nucleotide away, making a read error possible. The gene calls are TRBV7-9 and TRBJ2-3; D unresolved. The germline V gene encodes CDR1 SEHNR and CDR2 FQNEAQ (reference sequence). V dropped 7 bases and J dropped 1 base, with 9 bases sitting between them. The length of the CDR3 is 13 residues. CDR3 in DNA: TGTGCCAGCACCTTTATTCGCACAGATACGCAGTATTTT. It encodes CASTFIRTDTQYF. The variable domain in full, with the rest retrieved from reference TRBV7-9 and TRBJ2-3, is DTGVSQNPRHKITKRGQNVTFRCDPISEHNRLYWYRQTLGQGPEFLTYFQNEAQLEKSRLLSDRFSAERPKGSFSTLEIQRTEQGDSAMYLCASTFIRTDTQYFGPGTRLTVL.

With regard to this clonotype: One end of the junction is discordant with germline, which a read error may explain. This chain joins TRBV28 and TRBJ2-1; D is ambiguous. The length of the CDR3 is 13 residues. Looked up from germline, CDR1 is MDHEN and CDR2 is SYDVKM. The CDR3 nucleotides read TGTGCCAGCAGCTTATTGTCCGACAATGAGCAGTTCTTC. Its translation: CASSLLSDNEQFF.

CDR3 in amino acids: CASSLLLADSTDTQYF. CDR3 in DNA: TGTGCCAGCAGTTTATTGCTAGCGGATAGCACAGATACGCAGTATTTT. V usage is TRBV28 and J usage is TRBJ2-3, with 7 bases that match TRBD2. The V gene's germline CDR1 is MDHEN and CDR2 SYDVKM. CDR3 length equals 16 residues. The ends lost 1 base at V and 0 bases at J; junction bases unmatched: 4. The full variable domain, completed using reference TRBV28 and TRBJ2-3, is DVKVTQSSRYLVKRTGEKVFLECVQDMDHENMFWYRQDPGLGLRLIYFSYDVKMKEKGDIPEGYSVSREKKERFSLILESASTNQTSMYLCASSLLLADSTDTQYFGPGTRLTVL.

As to this clonotype: This may stem from a read error, because a much larger clone lies one nucleotide away. The chain joins TRBV27 to TRBJ2-1; 8 positions match TRBD1. The CDR3 sequence is 15 residues long. CDR1 is MNHEY, CDR2 SMNVEV, per germline (reference sequence). The CDR3 nucleotides read TGTGCCAGCAGTCTTAGCGGACAGGGTCTTAATGGGCAGTTCTTC. Protein product: CASSLSGQGLNGQFF.

The V gene is TRBV19, the J gene TRBJ1-2, with a weak D call TRBD1 (6 bases). The CDR3 totals 14 residues. Germline V CDR1 and CDR2: LNHDA, SQIVND (reference sequence). The V gene lost 6 bases and the J gene lost 1 base, with 12 bases spanning the gap. For the CDR3, the DNA is TGTGCCAGTAGCTGGGGGCAGCTTAACTATGGCTACACCTTC. Protein product: CASSWGQLNYGYTF.

The chain is built from TRBV20-1 and TRBJ2-7; D call uncertain. The CDR3 spans 12 residues. V gave up 1 base and J gave up 11 bases, with 15 bases separating them. Germline lookup yields CDR1 DFQATT and CDR2 SNEGSKA (reference sequence). CDR3 nucleotides: TGCAGTGCTAGAGTAACTCACAATGAGAAGTACTTC. As protein: CSARVTHNEKYF.

This clonotype was seen at least ten times. V usage is TRBV20-1 and J usage is TRBJ1-5, with TRBD1 matching 7 bases. J was trimmed by 6 bases and V by 3 bases; bases with no gene match: 8. CDR3 length: 14 residues. Germline CDR1 reads DFQATT; CDR2 reads SNEGSKA (reference sequence). Here the CDR3 reads CSASDDRETQPQHF. For the CDR3, the DNA is TGCAGTGCTAGCGATGACAGGGAAACTCAGCCCCAGCATTTT.

This clonotype occurred a few times. V and J are TRBV27 and TRBJ2-1, with 10 bases matching TRBD2. Germline V gene lookup returns CDR1 MNHEY and CDR2 SMNVEV (reference sequence). The CDR3 runs 15 residues. The J segment lost 8 bases and the V segment lost 3 bases, leaving 7 bases of the junction unmatched. The DNA of the CDR3 is TGTGCCAGCAGTTTTCAAGCGGGAGGGCTCTATGAGCAGTTCTTC. Its translation: CASSFQAGGLYEQFF.

The chain uses TRBV6-1 and TRBJ2-1; 9 bases line up with TRBD2. J was trimmed by 4 bases and V by 5 bases; bases with no gene match: 12. Germline CDR1 and CDR2: MNHNS and SASEGT. This CDR3 region has 17 residues. CDR3 region: CASSSRASGIAYNEQFF. The CDR3, as DNA: TGTGCCAGCAGTTCCCGGGCTAGCGGGATCGCTTACAATGAGCAGTTCTTC.

V is TRBV7-6 and J is TRBJ1-2; D is uncertain. This CDR3 comprises 16 residues. Trimming removed 0 bases at V and 5 bases at J, with 16 bases between. Germline loops: CDR1 SGHVS, CDR2 FNYEAQ. The CDR3 nucleotides read TGTGCCAGCAGCTTAGCGTTCGGCAGAGAGCTATATGGCTACACCTTC. This encodes CASSLAFGRELYGYTF.